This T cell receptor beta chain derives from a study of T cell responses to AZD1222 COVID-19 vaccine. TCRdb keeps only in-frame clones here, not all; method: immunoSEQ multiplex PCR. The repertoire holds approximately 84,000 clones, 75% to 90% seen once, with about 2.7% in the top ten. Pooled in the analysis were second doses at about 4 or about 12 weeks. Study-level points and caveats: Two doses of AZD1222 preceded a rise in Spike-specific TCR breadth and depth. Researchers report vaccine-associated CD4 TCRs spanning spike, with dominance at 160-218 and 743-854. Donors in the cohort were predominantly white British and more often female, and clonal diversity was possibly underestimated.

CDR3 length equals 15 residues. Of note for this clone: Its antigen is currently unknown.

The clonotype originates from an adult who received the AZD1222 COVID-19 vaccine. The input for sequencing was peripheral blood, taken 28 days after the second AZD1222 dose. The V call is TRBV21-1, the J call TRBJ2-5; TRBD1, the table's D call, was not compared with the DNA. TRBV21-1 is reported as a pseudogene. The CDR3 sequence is CASSAKDREGETQYF. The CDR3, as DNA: TGTGCCAGCAGCGCAAAGGACAGGGAGGGGGAGACCCAGTACTTC.